The 11 T cell receptor beta chains reported below all come from one sample, sequenced in a study of blood T cell repertoires in COVID-19. Assay: immunoSEQ multiplex PCR; the TCRdb copy retains only in-frame clones and omits some. The sample lists around 280,000 clones; roughly 80% were seen once. What was sequenced was peripheral blood. The receptors were sampled from a woman between 45 and 65 years old with active or convalescent COVID-19.

The DNA of the CDR3 is TGCGCCAGCAGCTTGGTGTTCGGGACAGATGGCTACACCTTC. Its protein product is CASSLVFGTDGYTF. The chain recombines TRBV5-1 with TRBJ1-2; TRBD1 matches at 7 bases. Germline V gene sequence: CDR1 SGHRS, CDR2 YFSETQ. The CDR3 has 14 amino acids. V shed 0 bases, J shed 6 bases, and the junction held 5 bases outside the gene matches.

CDR3: CASSPPRGLARGELFF. CDR3 sequence (DNA): TGTGCCAGCAGTCCTCCGAGGGGACTAGCGCGCGGGGAGCTGTTTTTT. The chain is built from TRBV5-6 and TRBJ2-2; 10 nucleotides agree with TRBD2. CDR3 length: 16 residues. V shed 5 bases and J 7 bases; nucleotides not matched to a gene: 11. Germline-derived CDR1 and CDR2 are SGHDT and YYEEEE.

This clone came up a few times. The chain recombines TRBV14 with TRBJ1-1, with D tentatively TRBD1 (5 bases). V lost 1 base, J lost 4 bases, and 16 bases lay in between. Germline V CDR1 and CDR2: SGHDN, FVKESK. The CDR3 is 16 residues long. CDR3 region: CASSQGARSGLTEAFF. The DNA of the CDR3 is TGTGCCAGCAGCCAAGGAGCCAGGTCGGGACTCACTGAAGCTTTCTTT. The full variable domain, completed using reference TRBV14 and TRBJ1-1, is EAGVTQFPSHSVIEKGQTVTLRCDPISGHDNLYWYRRVMGKEIKFLLHFVKESKQDESGMPNNRFLAERTGGTYSTLKVQPAELEDSGVYFCASSQGARSGLTEAFFGQGTRLTVV.

This rearrangement joins TRBV5-1 to TRBJ2-1; TRBD1 agrees at 12 bases. The CDR3 has 19 amino acids. With 0 bases clipped from V and 1 base from J, the junction kept 8 bases outside the gene matches. Germline assignment: CDR1 SGHRS and CDR2 YFSETQ. The CDR3 loop reads CASSLARDRGLKSYNEQFF. Here the CDR3 DNA reads TGCGCCAGCAGCTTGGCCCGGGACAGGGGGCTAAAGTCCTACAATGAGCAGTTCTTC.

The gene calls are TRBV9 and TRBJ2-1; TRBD2 matches 7 bases. Per the germline V gene, CDR1 is SGDLS and CDR2 is YYNGEE. The CDR3 length is 14 residues. The junction had 10 bases not matched to a gene; V was cut back by 4 bases and J by 9 bases. The CDR3 here is CASSPRTSGFEQFF. The CDR3 DNA is TGTGCCAGCAGCCCCCGGACTAGTGGTTTTGAGCAGTTCTTC. Combining the CDR3 with reference TRBV9 and TRBJ2-1 gives the whole variable domain DSGVTQTPKHLITATGQRVTLRCSPRSGDLSVYWYQQSLDQGLQFLIQYYNGEERAKGNILERFSAQQFPDLHSELNLSSLELGDSALYFCASSPRTSGFEQFFGPGTRLTVL.

The gene calls are TRBV5-1 and TRBJ2-3; D is possibly TRBD1 (6 bases). Per the germline V gene, CDR1 is SGHRS and CDR2 is YFSETQ. Trimming shortened V by 2 bases and J by 0 bases, and 19 bases separated the two germline ends. This CDR3 is 18 amino acids long. CDR3 sequence: CASSLAGAGRRSTDTQYF. The CDR3 nucleotides read TGCGCCAGCAGCTTAGCAGGGGCCGGTCGCCGAAGCACAGATACGCAGTATTTT.

The rearrangement links TRBV9 to TRBJ2-5; D not resolved. Deletions cut 0 bases from V and 4 bases from J, with 7 bases between. CDR1 SGDLS and CDR2 YYNGEE come from the germline V gene. CDR3 length: 13 residues. CDR3 residues: CASSVDNGETQYF. In DNA, the CDR3 is TGTGCCAGCAGCGTAGATAACGGAGAGACCCAGTACTTC. Variable domain in full (rest from reference TRBV9 and TRBJ2-5): DSGVTQTPKHLITATGQRVTLRCSPRSGDLSVYWYQQSLDQGLQFLIQYYNGEERAKGNILERFSAQQFPDLHSELNLSSLELGDSALYFCASSVDNGETQYFGPGTRLLVL.

This chain joins TRBV4-1 and TRBJ2-3, with 7 bases identical to TRBD2. From germline, CDR1 is MGHRA and CDR2 YSYEKL. The V gene end was trimmed by 7 bases and the J gene end by 10 bases; junction bases not matched to a gene: 20. The CDR3 covers 16 residues. The CDR3 loop is CASTPGAGASDRAQYF. The CDR3 DNA follows: TGCGCCAGCACCCCTGGGGCGGGAGCCTCCGACCGGGCGCAGTATTTT.

In this sample, this clone turned up once. The rearrangement uses TRBV19 and TRBJ1-2, with 7 bases aligning to TRBD1. V shed 6 bases and J 3 bases; nucleotides not matched to a gene: 4. The CDR3 covers 13 residues. Germline values: CDR1 LNHDA, CDR2 SQIVND (reference sequence). The CDR3 here is CASRPGQYYGYTF. The DNA for the CDR3 is TGTGCCAGTAGACCGGGACAGTACTATGGCTACACCTTC.

This clone was seen once. The rearrangement links TRBV29-1 to TRBJ2-1; 11 bases agree with TRBD2. Trimming took 4 bases from V and 6 from J; bases not matched to a gene: 5. This CDR3 contains 14 residues. Germline V gene lookup returns CDR1 SQVTM and CDR2 ANQGSEA. CDR3 loop: CSVVVAGGFNEQFF. Written as DNA, the CDR3 is TGCAGCGTTGTAGTAGCGGGAGGGTTCAATGAGCAGTTCTTC.

This rearrangement joins TRBV28 to TRBJ1-1; the D gene is possibly TRBD1 (6 bases). Trimming removed 5 bases at V and 5 bases at J, with 9 bases between. CDR1 and CDR2 (germline): MDHEN, SYDVKM. The length of the CDR3 is 12 residues. The CDR3 protein is CASSTGWTEAFF. DNA for the CDR3: TGTGCCAGCAGTACAGGGTGGACTGAAGCTTTCTTT.